This is a list of T cell receptor beta chains from one sample in a study of spatial heterogeneity in lung cancer. One entry per CDR3 protein, called by TCRdb with MiXCR from the 5' RACE reads. The sample has 50,000 to 65,000 distinct CDR3 sequences, around 8.4% seen once. The sample was PBMCs, taken at surgery. Receptors originate from a female donor with early-stage non-small cell lung cancer. CDR3s include the opening cysteine and the closing phenylalanine or tryptophan.

CDR3,V,J
CASSPWTGAMDEKLFF,TRBV28,TRBJ1-4
CASSQADSFATQYF,TRBV3-1,TRBJ2-5
CASSLDGQLNTGELFF,TRBV11-3,TRBJ2-2
CASSSSGAGLETEAFF,TRBV6-6,TRBJ1-1
CASSLDRGVNQPQHF,TRBV27,TRBJ1-5
CASSLTQVGGTDTQYF,TRBV28,TRBJ2-3
CASSPRQGAGELFF,TRBV3-1,TRBJ2-2
CASGGWETQYF,TRBV12-5,TRBJ2-5
CASSPRGEDTQYF,TRBV18,TRBJ2-3
CSVFGALQETQYF,TRBV29-1,TRBJ2-5
CASSRVGSNQPQHF,TRBV5-8,TRBJ1-5
CASSLGGDRGNYEQYF,TRBV28,TRBJ2-7
CAWSADWDQPQHF,TRBV30,TRBJ1-5
CASSVSSQDQPQHF,TRBV2,TRBJ1-5
CSATPSTDTQYF,TRBV29-1,TRBJ2-3
CALGRGSYNEQFF,TRBV10-3,TRBJ2-1
CASRESLNQPQHF,TRBV4-1,TRBJ1-5
CASSSGASGGGEQFF,TRBV9,TRBJ2-1
CLAGLWDQPQHF,TRBV6-1,TRBJ1-5
CASRSGTGTHGANVLTF,TRBV12-3/TRBV12-4,TRBJ2-6
CASSPRGNSYEQYF,TRBV14,TRBJ2-7
CASSLRGTGSRQPQHF,TRBV28,TRBJ1-5
CASTFDRGTGELFF,TRBV2,TRBJ2-2
CASSLWQGNSGANVLTF,TRBV7-6,TRBJ2-6
CASSLGTGGFSYEQYF,TRBV5-6,TRBJ2-7
CASSATSGSNIQYF,TRBV7-3,TRBJ2-4
CASSPSILGREAFF,TRBV3-1,TRBJ1-1
CASSQPSWEAVNTEAFF,TRBV5-1,TRBJ1-1
CATSETGTANTGELFF,TRBV24-1,TRBJ2-2
CATSDLGGNEQFF,TRBV24-1,TRBJ2-1
CASSPWALKRSGELFF,TRBV5-6,TRBJ2-2
CASSKPGTYAGELFF,TRBV6-5,TRBJ2-2
CSVEPGQGGREQYF,TRBV29-1,TRBJ2-7
CASSETADRADTQYF,TRBV6-4,TRBJ2-3
CSVRDSGNQPQHF,TRBV29-1,TRBJ1-5
CASSLTGGMSSYNSPLHF,TRBV5-1,TRBJ1-6
CAISEAAGQRNEQFF,TRBV10-3,TRBJ2-1
CASSSLAGPYNEQFF,TRBV7-6,TRBJ2-1
CASLQTGARGYTF,TRBV28,TRBJ1-2
CASSVESVHSDGYTF,TRBV9,TRBJ1-2
CAISQQGMWGYTF,TRBV10-3,TRBJ1-2
CASSSFGGDQPQHF,TRBV12-3/TRBV12-4,TRBJ1-5
CASSPLMPGGSDIQYF,TRBV18,TRBJ2-4
CASSQAGGPSEAFF,TRBV14,TRBJ1-1
CASSLEVAGGTDTQYF,TRBV5-5,TRBJ2-3
CSARVPGRDEQFF,TRBV20-1,TRBJ2-1
CASRPFGLDNEQFF,TRBV4-1,TRBJ2-1
CASSLERTGLSYEQYF,TRBV5-6,TRBJ2-7
CSVGTGGVETQYF,TRBV29-1,TRBJ2-5
CASSLVQEGETQYF,TRBV5-1,TRBJ2-5
CASSQDRGGTDTQYF,TRBV4-2,TRBJ2-3
CASSQRDRGYNQPQHF,TRBV5-6,TRBJ1-5
CATSDPGPKNTGELFF,TRBV24-1,TRBJ2-2
CASSSSWVDGFF,TRBV28,TRBJ2-1